This TCR beta chain was captured by sequencing in a study of CD4+ T cells in melanoma. CDR3 length equals 17 residues. After removal of 1 base from V and 9 bases from J, the junction contained 15 bases not matched to a gene. The V gene's germline CDR1 is MNHEY and CDR2 SMNVEV (reference sequence). TCRdb's table, derived via immunoSEQ multiplex PCR, lists solely in-frame clones and lacks some. The sample carries roughly 52,000 clones, approximately 70% recorded once. This clonotype originated in a human donor with melanoma. Sequencing was carried out using tumor tissue. V and J are TRBV27 and TRBJ2-1, with 7 bases fitting TRBD1. The chain's CDR3 is CASSLYPNKRGRGEQFF. The CDR3 DNA follows: TGTGCCAGCAGTTTATATCCTAATAAGAGGGGGCGCGGTGAGCAGTTCTTC.